The 21 T cell receptor beta chains in this list originate from one sample, sequenced in a study of patients and donors after allogeneic stem cell transplantation. TCRdb itself ran the RT-PCR reads through MiXCR, one entry per CDR3 protein. The sample holds about 960,000 distinct CDR3 sequences, approximately 18% seen once. The material sequenced was blood, either unsorted or a sorted T cell fraction (not recorded which). The receptors were sampled from a human donor who was either an allogeneic HSCT recipient or a stem cell or donor lymphocyte infusion donor (not recorded which). It is not recorded whose cells these are; they may come from a transplant donor.

This clonotype has only a few counts. This rearrangement joins TRBV20-1 to TRBJ1-5; D remains unclear. Germline V gene lookup returns CDR1 DFQATT and CDR2 SNEGSKA (reference sequence). Trimming left V 6 bases short and J 6 bases short, with 12 bases between. CDR3 size: 12 residues. As DNA, the CDR3 is TGCAGTGCCACGACAAGAAGTCAGCCCCAGCATTTT. Protein: CSATTRSQPQHF.

This clonotype occurred a few times. The CDR3 loop reads CASSQGPQEADNEQFF. The CDR3 nucleotides read TGCGCCAGCAGCCAAGGTCCCCAAGAGGCTGACAATGAGCAGTTCTTC. This rearrangement joins TRBV4-1 to TRBJ2-1; the D is unclear. This CDR3 comprises 16 residues. Germline V gene data show CDR1 as MGHRA and CDR2 as YSYEKL. With 1 base removed from V and 5 bases from J, the gap between germline ends came to 15 bases.

A few counts support this clonotype. The chain combines TRBV5-1 with TRBJ2-2; D unclear. The germline gives CDR1 SGHRS, CDR2 YFSETQ. The V and J ends lost 0 bases and 6 bases respectively, with 15 bases between them. The CDR3 totals 16 residues. CDR3 protein: CASSLGGQVRAGELFF. DNA for the CDR3: TGCGCCAGCAGCTTGGGAGGTCAGGTTCGGGCCGGGGAGCTGTTTTTT.

Only a few counts were recorded for this clonotype. J is TRBJ1-2 and V is TRBV12-3 or TRBV12-4, with D uncertain. This CDR3 has 14 amino acids. Deletions cut 4 bases from V and 4 bases from J, with 13 bases between. CDR3 in amino acids: CASSWGAWAYGYTF. The CDR3 coding sequence is TGTGCCAGCAGTTGGGGAGCCTGGGCCTATGGCTACACCTTC.

This clonotype was counted a single time. The rearrangement links TRBV19 to TRBJ1-5; D remains unclear. This CDR3 contains 15 residues. Germline V CDR1 and CDR2: LNHDA, SQIVND (reference sequence). V lost 3 bases and J lost 2, with 11 bases in between. CDR3 DNA: TGTGCCAGTAGTATCGGCTCCCGGGGCAATCAGCCCCAGCATTTT. It codes for CASSIGSRGNQPQHF.

This sequence joins TRBV5-1 and TRBJ1-1, with 8 bases identical to TRBD1. The germline V gene encodes CDR1 SGHRS and CDR2 YFSETQ. Germline trimming cut 0 bases from V and 5 bases from J; bases unmatched to any gene: 6. The CDR3 is made up of 15 amino acids. CDR3 protein: CASSLGARGQTEAFF. CDR3 DNA: TGCGCCAGCAGCTTGGGGGCCAGGGGGCAAACTGAAGCTTTCTTT.

The V call is TRBV11-1, the J call TRBJ2-1; no clear D gene. V gave up 2 bases and J gave up 4 bases, with 12 bases separating them. The germline CDR1 and CDR2 sequences are SGHAT and FQDESV (reference sequence). The CDR3 runs 15 residues. This chain's CDR3 is CASSLYYDPYNEQFF. In DNA form, the CDR3 reads TGTGCCAGCAGCTTATACTACGACCCTTACAATGAGCAGTTCTTC.

The chain employs TRBV6-6 and TRBJ2-5; no clear D gene. Germline V gives CDR1 MNHNY, CDR2 SVGAGI (reference sequence). Trimming stripped 5 bases from V and 1 base from J, with 8 bases between. The CDR3 consists of 13 residues. In DNA, the CDR3 is TGTGCCAGCAGTCACGACTTCCAAGAGACCCAGTACTTC. It encodes CASSHDFQETQYF.

The J gene is TRBJ1-2, the V gene TRBV4-3; no clear D. CDR1 LGHNA and CDR2 YSLEER come from the germline V gene. The CDR3 is made up of 14 amino acids. V was shortened by 1 base and J by 5 bases, with 11 bases between the two germline ends. The CDR3 spells CASSQVRGFYGYTF. CDR3 nucleotide sequence: TGCGCCAGCAGCCAAGTGAGAGGGTTTTATGGCTACACCTTC.

The V gene is TRBV15, the J gene TRBJ2-3; D gene ambiguous. CDR1 is LNHNV, CDR2 YYDKDF, per germline (reference sequence). The germline V and J ends were trimmed by 3 bases and 0 bases, with 10 bases remaining between them. The CDR3 is 15 residues long. The CDR3 nucleotides are TGTGCCACCAGCAGCCGGCATGGCAGCACAGATACGCAGTATTTT. Amino acid sequence: CATSSRHGSTDTQYF.

The chain recombines TRBV7-3 with TRBJ2-3; either TRBD1 or TRBD2 may supply D (6 bases each). Trimming took 1 base from V and 3 from J, leaving 14 bases between them. Per germline, CDR1 SGHTA and CDR2 FQGTGA. The CDR3 has 16 residues. CDR3 nucleotides: TGTGCCAGCAGCTTAATAGGGGGGCTACGAACAGATACGCAGTATTTT. Translation gives CASSLIGGLRTDTQYF.

This clonotype was seen a few times. The CDR3 is CATSDLRAHSEQFF. The CDR3 DNA reads TGTGCCACCAGTGATTTGAGGGCGCACAGTGAGCAGTTCTTC. The genes are TRBV24-1 and TRBJ2-1, with D uncertain. V lost 0 bases, J lost 9 bases, and 11 bases lay in between. Germline V gene data show CDR1 as KGHDR and CDR2 as SFDVKD. The CDR3 loop spans 14 amino acids.

The rearrangement joins TRBV6-1 to TRBJ2-1; D is unclear. Germline V gene data show CDR1 as MNHNS and CDR2 as SASEGT. V lost 6 bases and J 3 bases, leaving 15 bases between the germline ends. The CDR3 runs to 15 residues. In DNA form, the CDR3 reads TGTGCCAGCAGGGCTGGGCTAAGCGACTACAATGAGCAGTTCTTC. Amino acid sequence: CASRAGLSDYNEQFF.

The table lists this clonotype with many counts. The V call is TRBV5-1, the J call TRBJ1-1; the match to TRBD1 covers 9 bases. The CDR3 sequence is 15 residues long. From germline, CDR1 is SGHRS and CDR2 YFSETQ. After removal of 3 bases from V and 0 bases from J, the junction contained 3 bases not matched to a gene. For the CDR3, the DNA is TGCGCCAGCAGCTCTGGGACAGGGATGAACACTGAAGCTTTCTTT. Its protein is CASSSGTGMNTEAFF.

A few counts support this clonotype. The genes are TRBV4-3 and TRBJ2-4; no clear D gene. The CDR3 extends over 15 amino acids. Germline CDR1 and CDR2: LGHNA and YSLEER. Trimming left V 1 base short and J 1 base short, with 8 bases between. CDR3: CASSQGVIAKNIQYF. CDR3 nucleotide sequence: TGCGCCAGCAGCCAAGGGGTGATTGCCAAAAACATTCAGTACTTC.

The chain couples TRBV21-1 to TRBJ1-2; the table's TRBD1 call for D was not verified on the DNA. TRBV21-1 is recorded as a pseudogene. CDR3 length equals 14 residues. Here the CDR3 reads CASSKNRGTYGYTF. The CDR3 DNA reads as TGTGCCAGCAGCAAAAACAGGGGGACATATGGCTACACCTTC.

V usage is TRBV11-2 and J usage is TRBJ1-4; 7 bases are shared with TRBD1. J gave up 6 bases and V 6 bases, and 10 bases lay outside the gene matches. This CDR3 is 15 amino acids long. Germline V gene lookup returns CDR1 SGHAT and CDR2 FQNNGV. CDR3 sequence: CASSPETGWDEKLFF. CDR3 bases: TGTGCCAGCAGTCCAGAGACAGGGTGGGATGAAAAACTGTTTTTT.

This clonotype turned up a few times. DNA of the CDR3: TGTGCCAGCAGCACGCGACTAGCGGGAGGCGGTGAGCAGTTCTTC. Its translation is CASSTRLAGGGEQFF. The V call is TRBV3-1, the J call TRBJ2-1; 13 nucleotides match TRBD2. This CDR3 is built from 15 residues. Germline V lookup: CDR1 LGHDT, CDR2 YNNKEL (reference sequence). Trimming took 5 bases from V and 9 from J; bases not matched to a gene: 7.

The chain recombines TRBV20-1 with TRBJ2-7; D remains ambiguous. CDR1 and CDR2 (germline): DFQATT, SNEGSKA (reference sequence). The germline V and J ends were trimmed by 0 bases and 9 bases, with 12 bases remaining between them. The CDR3 loop spans 12 amino acids. CDR3 loop: CSARDGSRGQYF. The CDR3 nucleotides are TGCAGTGCTAGAGATGGGTCCCGCGGGCAGTACTTC.

Notes on this clonotype: Since no conserved phenylalanine or tryptophan closes the CDR3, a read error is the likely cause. CDR3 sequence reads: CSVDWTGGTDTQYI. CDR3 bases: TGCAGCGTGGACTGGACAGGGGGCACAGATACGCAGTATATT. The chain combines TRBV29-1 with TRBJ2-3, with TRBD1 matching over 9 bases. Germline V gene lookup returns CDR1 SQVTM and CDR2 ANQGSEA. J was trimmed by 1 base and V by 6 bases; bases with no gene match: 5. This CDR3 is built from 14 residues.

The genes are TRBV27 and TRBJ2-6; no definite D call. V shed 8 bases and J shed 4 bases, with 21 bases lying between them. This CDR3 comprises 17 residues. CDR1 and CDR2 from the germline V gene are MNHEY and SMNVEV (reference sequence). Here the CDR3 reads CASASAPRVSGANVLTF. Written as DNA, the CDR3 is TGTGCCAGCGCGTCTGCACCTAGGGTATCCGGGGCCAACGTCCTGACTTTC.